The following is a T cell receptor beta chain sequence with its context. The antigen remains unidentified. The germline CDR1 and CDR2 sequences are SGHTA and FQGNSA. With V trimmed by 5 bases and J by 5 bases, 11 bases remained unmatched. The CDR3 has 16 residues. The table came from immunoSEQ multiplex PCR; TCRdb's copy has only in-frame clones and leaves some out. The sample yields 1.6 million or so clones, approximately 96% seen once. This sample is part of a study of shared clonotypes between healthy human individuals. Study-wide findings and caveats: Generation probabilities were higher for clonotypes shared across all four sorted-subset donors than for unshared ones. Roughly 5.3% of naive CD4 clonotypes were common to a few donors.

The gene calls are TRBV7-2 and TRBJ2-3; TRBD2 agrees at 9 bases. Source material: naive CD4+ T cells sorted from blood. The subset: CD45RA+ positively selected. The source is a man aged 25-45 years in good health. CDR3 in amino acids: CASSPEGLALRDTQYF. CDR3 in DNA: TGTGCCAGCAGCCCCGAGGGACTAGCTTTGCGAGATACGCAGTATTTT.